The clone carrying this T cell receptor beta chain has more than one count but fewer than ten. Its antigen is unknown. The source of the sample is a study of T-cell reconstitution after alpha-beta-depleted transplantation in children. Study outcomes and limitations: Once a year had passed after transplant, T-cell counts and diversity came mostly from newly produced T cells. There were some patients whose high TCRbeta diversity at day 60 came from surviving recipient T cells and thymic progenitors. Several hundred rapidly expanded clones from non-depleted graft cells reportedly supplied alpha-beta T cells about two months post-transplant.

As it was prepared, the TCRbeta library received unique molecular identifiers. TCRdb recomputed calls from the PCR reads with MiXCR, one row per CDR3 protein. The sample includes 75,000 to 80,000 distinct CDR3 sequences, roughly 18% of them seen just once. The sequence was obtained from a male patient aged 2 to 9 who had a stem cell transplant for acute lymphoblastic leukemia, so the T cells may come from the graft donor. This specimen was PBMCs, mostly from graft donor cells, taken 360 days after TCRalphabeta/CD19-depleted stem cell transplant.

CDR3 nucleotides: TGCAGCGTCGTCCCCGGGGGGGAGACCCAGTACTTC. Amino acids: CSVVPGGETQYF. The chain is built from TRBV29-1 and TRBJ2-5; 7 bases agree with TRBD2. The trim removed 6 bases at V and 5 bases at J, leaving 6 bases unmatched. CDR1 is SQVTM and CDR2 is ANQGSEA in the germline V gene. The CDR3 has 12 residues.